A selection of T cell receptor beta chains follows, all from one sample in a study of T-cell memory formation after mild COVID-19. TCRdb re-called the 5' RACE reads with MiXCR, one entry per CDR3 protein. Of roughly 350,000 distinct CDR3 sequences listed, over 25% were seen once; the top ten hold around an eighth. The sample consisted of PBMCs or a T cell subset sorted from them (not recorded which). These receptors were taken from an adult woman who had mild COVID-19 (a few samples of this study predate the infection). Cell type and time point are not known. CDR3s include the opening cysteine and the closing phenylalanine or tryptophan. The order of the fields is D gene, V gene, J gene, clone size, CDR3 DNA, CDR3 protein. D genes are given only for firm matches. Size values are once, few and many counts, or a class for expanded clones, and some rows have none.

>TRBD1|TRBV6-5|TRBJ1-6|few
TGTGCCAGCAGTTCCATCGACAGGGGGCGCCGGTCACCCCTCCACTTT
CASSSIDRGRRSPLHF
>TRBD1|TRBV12-3/TRBV12-4|TRBJ1-2|few
TGTGCCAGCAGTTTGGGACAGGGGATCTATGGCTACACCTTC
CASSLGQGIYGYTF
>NA|TRBV29-1|TRBJ2-7|few
TGCAGCGTTGAAGTGGCAGGGAGCTCCTACGAGCAGTACTTC
CSVEVAGSSYEQYF
>NA|TRBV27|TRBJ1-1|NA
TGTGCCAGCAGTTTATCGGGCCTCGGGGGCAACACTGAAGCTTTCTTT
CASSLSGLGGNTEAFF
>TRBD1|TRBV6-5|TRBJ1-5|few
TGTGCCAGCAGTTACTCAGGGGGCGGCCAGCCCCAGCATTTT
CASSYSGGGQPQHF
>TRBD1|TRBV29-1|TRBJ1-2|NA
TGCAGCGTGGAGGACAGGGTTGGTTTCGGCTACACCTTC
CSVEDRVGFGYTF
>TRBD2|TRBV29-1|TRBJ2-5|few
TGCAGCGTCCCGGGACAGCCGACGGGACTAGCCCAAGAGACCCAGTACTTC
CSVPGQPTGLAQETQYF
>NA|TRBV11-2|TRBJ2-5|few
TGTGCCAGTACCGGCGCTGGGTTGGGCCAAGAGACCCAGTACTTC
CASTGAGLGQETQYF
>TRBD1|TRBV24-1|TRBJ1-1|NA
TGTGCCACCAGTGAAGGGGGCAAAGGGGACACTGAAGCTTTCTTT
CATSEGGKGDTEAFF
>TRBD2|TRBV2|TRBJ2-5|few
TGTGCCAGCAGAGCCCTAGCGGGCCAAGAGACCCAGTACTTC
CASRALAGQETQYF
>TRBD1|TRBV12-3/TRBV12-4|TRBJ2-7|many
TGTGCCAGCCGAAGGACAGGAACCTACGAGCAGTACTTC
CASRRTGTYEQYF
>NA|TRBV19|TRBJ2-2|few
TGTGCCAGTGTTACACGCACCGGGGAGCTGTTTTTT
CASVTRTGELFF
>NA|TRBV5-5|TRBJ2-3|few
TGTGCCAGCAGCACACAGGGTTCTAGCACAGATACGCAGTATTTT
CASSTQGSSTDTQYF
>NA|TRBV20-1|TRBJ2-3|once
TGCAGTGCTGCCCGGGGCAGATACACAGATACGCAGTATTTT
CSAARGRYTDTQYF
>NA|TRBV4-1|TRBJ1-2|NA
TGCGCCAGCAGCCTTCCTTCAGACTATGGCTACACCTTC
CASSLPSDYGYTF
>NA|TRBV12-3/TRBV12-4|TRBJ2-7|few
TGTGCCAGCAGCAGCTCCAGCGGTAAAACGGAGCAGTACTTC
CASSSSSGKTEQYF
>TRBD1|TRBV7-8|TRBJ2-5|few
TGTGCCAGCAGCTTAGAGTACAGGGGGGCCTCTGGGACCCAGTACTTC
CASSLEYRGASGTQYF
>TRBD2|TRBV7-3|TRBJ2-1|NA
TGTGCCAGCAGCTTAACTTCTAGCGGGGATTTCAATGAGCAGTTCTTC
CASSLTSSGDFNEQFF
>NA|TRBV7-8|TRBJ2-1|NA
TGTGCCAGCAGTCCTCGCGGAGCGGACTACAATGAGCAGTTCTTC
CASSPRGADYNEQFF
>TRBD2|TRBV29-1|TRBJ2-1|NA
TGCAGCGTTGAAATTGCGGGAGGGCCCTACAATGAGCAGTTCTTC
CSVEIAGGPYNEQFF
>TRBD1|TRBV4-1|TRBJ1-1|NA
TGCGCCAGCAGCCAAGGGGACAGGAACACTGAAGCTTTCTTT
CASSQGDRNTEAFF
>NA|TRBV6-6|TRBJ1-1|NA
TGTGCCAGCAGTTACTCTAGTCAGGGAAGATGGAACACTGAAGCTTTCTTT
CASSYSSQGRWNTEAFF
>NA|TRBV7-8|TRBJ1-4|NA
TGTGCCAGCAGCTCCCTCAGGGCAGGGGCAACTAATGAAAAACTGTTTTTT
CASSSLRAGATNEKLFF
>NA|TRBV7-3|TRBJ2-2|once
TGTGCCAGCAGCTTAATCCCCCGGGAGTGGGCCGGGGAGCTGTTTTTT
CASSLIPREWAGELFF
>NA|TRBV19|TRBJ2-2|NA
TGTGCCAGCCGCGAGGAGCTTCTCACCGGGGAGCTGTTTTTT
CASREELLTGELFF
>NA|TRBV7-9|TRBJ2-5|NA
TGTGCCAGCAGCTTAGCGCTGAGTGAAGCATGGGAGACCCAGTACTTC
CASSLALSEAWETQYF
>TRBD1|TRBV7-2|TRBJ1-2|NA
TGTGCCAGCAGCCCTACAGGGGGCTATGGCTACACCTTC
CASSPTGGYGYTF
>NA|TRBV20-1|TRBJ1-2|few
TGCAGTGCTCCCCTGGCTCCTAGGCACTATGGCTACACCTTC
CSAPLAPRHYGYTF
>NA|TRBV27|TRBJ2-7|NA
TGTGCCAGCAGTTTTGGCAGGGAATACGAGCAGTACTTC
CASSFGREYEQYF
>TRBD1|TRBV29-1|TRBJ1-2|NA
TGCAGCGTTGAAGATCTGGACAGGGGAGGCTATGGCTACACCTTC
CSVEDLDRGGYGYTF
>NA|TRBV20-1|TRBJ1-2|few
TGCAGTGCTAGAGGGACGTCGTATGGCTACACCTTC
CSARGTSYGYTF
>TRBD1|TRBV24-1|TRBJ1-2|NA
TGTGCCACCAGTGATTTGCGGGCCGGACAGGGAATCGGTGGCTACACCTTC
CATSDLRAGQGIGGYTF
>NA|TRBV20-1|TRBJ2-5|few
TGCAGTGCATTTAATCCCCTAGCACAAGAGACCCAGTACTTC
CSAFNPLAQETQYF
>TRBD1|TRBV12-5|TRBJ2-7|NA
TGTGCTAGTGGTCCTGGACAGGGGGCCTACGAGCAGTACTTC
CASGPGQGAYEQYF
>TRBD1|TRBV6-5|TRBJ2-7|NA
TGTGCCAGCAGTTACTCGATTCTCGGGACAGGGGCCTACGAGCAGTACTTC
CASSYSILGTGAYEQYF
>TRBD2|TRBV4-3|TRBJ2-7|NA
TGCGCCAGCAGCCAAGAGACTAGCGGGAATTCCTACGAGCAGTACTTC
CASSQETSGNSYEQYF
>NA|TRBV6-1|TRBJ1-1|NA
TGTGCCAGCAGTGAAGTGACCGGGACGGACATCTCTCCTTTCTTT
CASSEVTGTDISPFF
>NA|TRBV5-1|TRBJ2-1|few
TGCGCCAGCATAAGACAGGAGGTTTACAATGAGCAGTTCTTC
CASIRQEVYNEQFF
>TRBD1|TRBV9|TRBJ1-1|NA
TGTGCCAGCAGTCTAACAGGGGCCCTCACTGAAGCTTTCTTT
CASSLTGALTEAFF
>TRBD1|TRBV12-3/TRBV12-4|TRBJ2-3|few
TGTGCCAGCAGGGGGGACAGGGGGCGGTCAGATACGCAGTATTTT
CASRGDRGRSDTQYF
>TRBD1|TRBV7-9|TRBJ2-2|few
TGTGCCAGCATCCCTCAGCCCCCGGGACAGACGAACACCGGGGAGCTGTTTTTT
CASIPQPPGQTNTGELFF
>NA|TRBV12-5|TRBJ1-1|few
TGTGCTAGTGGTCCAACAGATTTTAACACTGAAGCTTTCTTT
CASGPTDFNTEAFF
>TRBD2|TRBV12-3/TRBV12-4|TRBJ2-1|few
TGTGCCAGCAGTTTCTTCCCTCTAACCGGACTAGACCACGCCAATGAGCAGTTCTTC
CASSFFPLTGLDHANEQFF
>NA|TRBV4-3|TRBJ2-7|few
TGCGCCAGCAGCCAAGAGGTCGCTAGCGCGGTGGAGCAGTACTTC
CASSQEVASAVEQYF
>NA|TRBV7-7|TRBJ2-2|NA
TGTGCTAGCAGCCAAATGGCCCTCACCGGGGAGCTGTTTTTT
CASSQMALTGELFF
>TRBD1|TRBV7-9|TRBJ1-3|NA
TGTGCCAGCAGCTCCCAGGGGGCGGCTGGAAACACCATATATTTT
CASSSQGAAGNTIYF
>NA|TRBV20-1|TRBJ1-2|NA
TGCAGTGCTAGCTTGGGTGGCTACACCTTC
CSASLGGYTF
>NA|TRBV7-9|TRBJ1-1|few
TGTGCCAGCAGCTTAGGATGGGAGACCCGACGGGACACTGAAGCTTTCTTT
CASSLGWETRRDTEAFF
>NA|TRBV10-3|TRBJ1-1|once
TGTGCCATCAGTGAGTCAGGGGGATTTGAAGCTTTCTTT
CAISESGGFEAFF
>TRBD2|TRBV9|TRBJ2-3|NA
TGTGCCAGCAGCGCCCCTGGGACTAGCGGGGACACAGATACGCAGTATTTT
CASSAPGTSGDTDTQYF
>TRBD1|TRBV10-3|TRBJ2-3|few
TGTGCCATCAGTGACCGGGACAGAGAAACAGATACGCAGTATTTT
CAISDRDRETDTQYF